This T cell receptor beta chain was sequenced for a study of beta chain features in type 1 diabetes. Whole-study results and caveats: Type 1 diabetes patients showed a moderate but significant shortening of TCRB CDR3s in all four CD4+ subsets.

Expressed TCRB transcripts were sequenced, since all the RNA that had been isolated was reverse transcribed. Assay used: immunoSEQ multiplex PCR; TCRdb lists only in-frame clones, some missing. The sample has approximately 27,000 clones; 49% are singletons. The table lists this clone with a few counts. Its antigen is not identified. Germline V gene lookup returns CDR1 SGHAT and CDR2 FQNNGV. This CDR3 spans 13 amino acids. V lost 5 bases to trimming and J lost 8 bases, with 10 bases between them. The V and J genes are TRBV11-2 and TRBJ1-6, with D perhaps TRBD1 (6 bases). The receptor comes from a man aged 30 to 39 with type 1 diabetes. The material sequenced was stem cell memory CD4+ T cells from blood. As DNA, the CDR3 is TGTGCCAGCAGCCTGGACAGCTATTCACCCCTCCACTTT. Its translation is CASSLDSYSPLHF.